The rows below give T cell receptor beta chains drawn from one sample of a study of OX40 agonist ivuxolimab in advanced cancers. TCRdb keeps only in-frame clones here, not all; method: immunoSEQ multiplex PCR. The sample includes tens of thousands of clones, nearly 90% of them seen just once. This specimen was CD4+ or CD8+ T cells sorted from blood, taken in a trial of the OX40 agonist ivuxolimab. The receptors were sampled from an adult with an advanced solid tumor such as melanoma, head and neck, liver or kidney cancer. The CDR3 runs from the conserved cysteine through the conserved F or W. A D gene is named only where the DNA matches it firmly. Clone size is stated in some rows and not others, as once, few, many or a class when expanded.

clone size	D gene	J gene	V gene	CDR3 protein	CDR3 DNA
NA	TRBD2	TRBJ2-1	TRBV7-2	CASSSAPTSWEQFF	TGTGCCAGCAGCTCGGCCCCGACTAGCTGGGAGCAGTTCTTC
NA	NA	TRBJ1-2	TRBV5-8	CASSLWGGNYGYTF	TGTGCCAGCAGCTTGTGGGGGGGCAACTATGGCTACACCTTC
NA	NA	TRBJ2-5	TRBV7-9	CASSLGDRYQETQYF	TGTGCCAGCAGCTTAGGAGACAGGTACCAAGAGACCCAGTACTTC
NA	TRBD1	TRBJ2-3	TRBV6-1	CASSKRQGGTDTQYF	TGTGCCAGCAGTAAGAGACAGGGCGGCACAGATACGCAGTATTTT
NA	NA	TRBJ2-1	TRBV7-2	CASGWNEQFF	TGTGCCAGCGGCTGGAATGAGCAGTTCTTC
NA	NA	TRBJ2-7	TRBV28	CASSLYTRGEQYF	TGTGCCAGCAGTTTATATACGAGAGGCGAGCAGTACTTC
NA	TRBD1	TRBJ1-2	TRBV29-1	CSVRQGAGSGYTF	TGCAGCGTTCGACAGGGGGCAGGGAGTGGCTACACCTTC
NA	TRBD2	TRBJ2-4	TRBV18	CASSLAGQKNIQYF	TGTGCCAGCTCACTAGCGGGGCAGAAAAACATTCAGTACTTC
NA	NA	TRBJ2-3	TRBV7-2	CASSWGLRRDTQYF	TGTGCCAGCAGCTGGGGATTGCGGAGGGATACGCAGTATTTT
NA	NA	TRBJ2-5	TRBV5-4	CASSPQGRGRKETQYF	TGTGCCAGCAGCCCTCAAGGGAGGGGGAGAAAAGAGACCCAGTACTTC
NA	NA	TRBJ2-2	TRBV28	CASSLFPSGNTGELFF	TGTGCCAGCAGTTTATTCCCCTCCGGGAACACCGGGGAGCTGTTTTTT
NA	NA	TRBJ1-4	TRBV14	CASSQDIRRSDNEKLFF	TGTGCCAGCAGCCAAGATATCAGGCGGTCGGATAATGAAAAACTGTTTTTT
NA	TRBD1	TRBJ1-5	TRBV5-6	CASSLKVGQSNQPQHF	TGTGCCAGCAGCTTAAAGGTGGGACAGAGCAATCAGCCCCAGCATTTT
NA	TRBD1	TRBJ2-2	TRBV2	CASRGLGTGNTGELFF	TGTGCCAGCAGGGGACTCGGGACAGGGAACACCGGGGAGCTGTTTTTT
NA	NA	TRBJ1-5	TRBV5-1	CASSLEGVSSQHF	TGCGCCAGCAGCCTGGAGGGGGTTTCGTCCCAGCATTTT
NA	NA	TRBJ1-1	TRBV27	CASSLSTRGNTEAFF	TGTGCCAGCAGTTTATCCACCAGGGGGAACACTGAAGCTTTCTTT
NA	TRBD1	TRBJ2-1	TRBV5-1	CASSLAGGTGGREEQFF	TGCGCCAGCAGCTTGGCCGGAGGGACAGGGGGCCGGGAAGAGCAGTTCTTC
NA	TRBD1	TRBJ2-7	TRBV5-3	CARSLQGPLKERYEQYF	TGTGCCAGAAGCTTACAGGGGCCCCTTAAGGAGCGTTACGAGCAGTACTTC
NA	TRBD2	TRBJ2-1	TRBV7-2	CASNPLGLAGSNEQFF	TGTGCCAGCAACCCCTTAGGACTAGCGGGAAGTAATGAGCAGTTCTTC
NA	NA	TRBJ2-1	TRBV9	CASSVEVEISYNEQFF	TGTGCCAGCAGCGTAGAAGTAGAAATCTCCTACAATGAGCAGTTCTTC
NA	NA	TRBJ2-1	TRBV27	CATGRQPQARGNEQFF	TGTGCCACTGGCAGGCAGCCCCAAGCCCGGGGCAATGAGCAGTTCTTC
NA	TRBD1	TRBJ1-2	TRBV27	CASRAGKGAGSYTF	TGTGCCAGCAGAGCGGGAAAGGGGGCAGGAAGCTACACCTTC
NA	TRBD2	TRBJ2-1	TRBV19	CASTKTSGGSYNEQFF	TGTGCCAGTACTAAGACTAGCGGGGGGTCCTACAATGAGCAGTTCTTC
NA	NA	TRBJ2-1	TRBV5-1	CASSDSGTGDYNEQFF	TGCGCCAGCAGCGATTCCGGGACTGGGGACTACAATGAGCAGTTCTTC
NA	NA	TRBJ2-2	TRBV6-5	CASQRQGNTGELFF	TGTGCCAGCCAAAGGCAGGGGAACACCGGGGAGCTGTTTTTT
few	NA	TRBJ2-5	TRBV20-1	CSGGDQETQYF	TGCAGTGGGGGCGACCAAGAGACCCAGTACTTC
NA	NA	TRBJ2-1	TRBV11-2	CASSLSNPSRTYNEQFF	TGTGCCAGCAGCTTAAGCAATCCGTCCCGCACCTACAATGAGCAGTTCTTC
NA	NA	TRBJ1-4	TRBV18	CASSPFATNEKLFF	TGTGCCAGCTCACCATTTGCAACTAATGAAAAACTGTTTTTT
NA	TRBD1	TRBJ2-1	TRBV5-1	CASSWDRALYNEQFF	TGCGCCAGCAGTTGGGACAGGGCACTCTACAATGAGCAGTTCTTC
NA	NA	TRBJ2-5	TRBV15	CATSRGRAGSYETQYF	TGTGCCACCAGCAGAGGACGGGCGGGAAGTTACGAGACCCAGTACTTC
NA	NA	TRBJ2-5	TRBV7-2	CASSLWPEETQYF	TGTGCCAGCAGCTTATGGCCGGAAGAGACCCAGTACTTC
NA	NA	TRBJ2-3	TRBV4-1	CASSTAGQSTHSTDTQYF	TGCGCCAGCAGCACGGCCGGACAGAGTACCCATAGCACAGATACGCAGTATTTT
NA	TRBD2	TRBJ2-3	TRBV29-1	CSVRLAGGDTQYF	TGCAGCGTTCGACTAGCGGGAGGAGATACGCAGTATTTT
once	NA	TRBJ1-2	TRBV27	CASSLPGPTTSYIYGYTF	TGTGCCAGCAGTTTACCGGGACCGACAACCTCCTACATCTATGGCTACACCTTC
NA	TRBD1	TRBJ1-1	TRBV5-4	CASSLKGGRVGTEAFF	TGTGCCAGCAGCTTGAAAGGGGGCAGAGTGGGCACTGAAGCTTTCTTT
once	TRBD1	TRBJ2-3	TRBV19	CASSIGTGGTDTQYF	TGTGCCAGTAGTATTGGGACAGGGGGCACAGATACGCAGTATTTT
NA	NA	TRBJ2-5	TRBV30	CAWNGARETQYF	TGTGCCTGGAATGGGGCGAGGGAGACCCAGTACTTC
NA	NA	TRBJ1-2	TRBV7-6	CASSLGQNYGYTF	TGTGCCAGCAGCTTAGGCCAGAACTATGGCTACACCTTC
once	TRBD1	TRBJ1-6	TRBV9	CASSVADRGPSPLHF	TGTGCCAGCAGCGTAGCCGACAGGGGCCCCTCACCCCTCCACTTT
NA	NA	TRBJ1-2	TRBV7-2	CASSLEEGPYGYTF	TGTGCCAGCAGCTTAGAGGAGGGCCCCTATGGCTACACCTTC
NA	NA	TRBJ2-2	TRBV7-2	CASSPAMNTGELFF	TGTGCCAGCAGCCCCGCCATGAACACCGGGGAGCTGTTTTTT
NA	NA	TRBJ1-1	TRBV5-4	CASSLDPYPNTEAFF	TGTGCCAGCAGCTTGGATCCATACCCGAACACTGAAGCTTTCTTT
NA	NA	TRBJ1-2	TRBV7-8	CASRLDGNYGYTF	TGTGCCAGCAGATTGGACGGGAACTATGGCTACACCTTC
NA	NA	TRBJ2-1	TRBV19	CASSEPGDSYNEQFF	TGTGCCAGTAGCGAGCCCGGGGATTCCTACAATGAGCAGTTCTTC
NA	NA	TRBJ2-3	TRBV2	CASSRDVTDTQYF	TGTGCCAGCAGTCGGGACGTGACAGATACGCAGTATTTT
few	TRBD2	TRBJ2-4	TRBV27	CASTPRGTSRSKNIQYF	TGTGCCAGCACTCCACGGGGGACTAGTCGGTCCAAAAACATTCAGTACTTC
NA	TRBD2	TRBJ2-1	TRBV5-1	CASSLALQRGAYNEQFF	TGCGCCAGCAGCTTGGCCCTTCAGCGGGGGGCCTACAATGAGCAGTTCTTC